A selection of T cell receptor beta chains follows, all from one sample in a study of shared clonotypes between healthy human individuals. TCRdb's copy holds only in-frame clones and misses some; the assay was immunoSEQ multiplex PCR. In the table there are roughly 810,000 clones, about 96% of which are singletons. The specimen was naive CD8+ T cells sorted from blood. The receptors shown here come from a man aged 25-45 years in good health. CDR3s include the opening cysteine and the closing phenylalanine or tryptophan. D genes are given only for firm matches. Clone sizes are given selectively: once, few, many, or a class where the clone is expanded.

TRBJ1-5,-,-,TRBV6-5,CASSLNSNQPQHF,TGTGCCAGCAGTCTCAATAGCAATCAGCCCCAGCATTTT
TRBJ2-1,-,-,TRBV30,CAWSPGGSYNEQFF,TGTGCCTGGAGCCCAGGCGGTTCCTACAATGAGCAGTTCTTC
TRBJ1-2,TRBD1,-,TRBV29-1,CSVEGRQGAFSYGYTF,TGCAGCGTTGAAGGGCGACAGGGCGCATTCAGCTATGGCTACACCTTC
TRBJ2-3,TRBD1,-,TRBV19,CASSIQGADTQYF,TGTGCCAGTAGTATCCAGGGGGCAGATACGCAGTATTTT
TRBJ1-2,-,-,TRBV25-1,CASSESTGLDYGYTF,TGTGCCAGCAGTGAATCGACGGGGCTGGACTATGGCTACACCTTC
TRBJ2-6,-,-,TRBV7-9,CASSLVGAGANVLTF,TGTGCCAGCAGCTTAGTGGGCGCTGGGGCCAACGTCCTGACTTTC
TRBJ2-1,-,-,TRBV20-1,CSARLGNEQFF,TGCAGTGCTAGATTGGGCAATGAGCAGTTCTTC
TRBJ2-1,TRBD2,-,TRBV2,CAVSGSSYNEQFF,TGTGCGGTGAGCGGGAGTTCCTACAATGAGCAGTTCTTC
TRBJ2-1,-,few,TRBV5-6,CASSLGAGSEQFF,TGTGCCAGCAGCTTGGGGGCGGGTAGTGAGCAGTTCTTC
TRBJ1-1,TRBD1,-,TRBV2,CASRGQGETEAFF,TGTGCCAGCAGGGGACAGGGGGAGACTGAAGCTTTCTTT
TRBJ2-5,-,-,TRBV11-2,CASSQTPGYLETQYF,TGTGCCAGCAGCCAGACGCCCGGATATTTGGAGACCCAGTACTTC
TRBJ2-1,TRBD2,-,TRBV25-1,CASSRTSGGLDEQFF,TGTGCCAGCAGCAGGACTAGCGGAGGCCTGGATGAGCAGTTCTTC
TRBJ1-2,TRBD1,-,TRBV2,CAIKTGADGYTF,TGTGCCATCAAAACAGGGGCGGATGGCTACACCTTC
TRBJ2-2,TRBD2,-,TRBV4-2,CASSSRDYITGELFF,TGTGCCAGCAGCTCCCGGGACTACATCACCGGGGAGCTGTTTTTT
TRBJ2-7,TRBD1,-,TRBV27,CASSPLGTAYEQYF,TGTGCCAGCAGCCCGCTCGGGACAGCCTACGAGCAGTACTTC
TRBJ2-1,-,-,TRBV11-3,CASSLQGGREQFF,TGTGCCAGCAGCTTACAGGGGGGCCGTGAGCAGTTCTTC
TRBJ1-1,-,-,TRBV29-1,CSVERWVGTEAFF,TGCAGCGTTGAACGATGGGTCGGCACTGAAGCTTTCTTT
TRBJ2-3,-,-,TRBV10-1,CASSPSSGTDTQYF,TGCGCCAGCTCCCCATCTAGCGGCACAGATACGCAGTATTTT
TRBJ1-4,-,-,TRBV7-2,CASSPGPNEKLFF,TGTGCCAGCAGCCCAGGACCTAACGAAAAACTGTTTTTT
TRBJ2-1,TRBD2,-,TRBV6-1,CASSARGTGGYNEQFF,TGTGCCAGCAGTGCCAGAGGGACGGGGGGTTACAATGAGCAGTTCTTC
TRBJ2-1,-,-,TRBV19,CATDGTGYNEQFF,TGTGCCACGGACGGGACGGGATACAATGAGCAGTTCTTC
TRBJ2-7,TRBD2,few,TRBV10-3,CAISDDLGGTSGSFYEQYF,TGTGCCATCAGTGACGATTTGGGTGGGACTAGCGGGAGTTTCTACGAGCAGTACTTC
TRBJ2-7,TRBD2,-,TRBV7-9,CASSSPGGGEDEQYF,TGTGCCAGCAGCTCCCCGGGAGGGGGGGAGGACGAGCAGTACTTC
TRBJ2-7,-,-,TRBV7-9,CASSPGLDTGAYEQYF,TGTGCCAGCAGCCCGGGGCTGGACACCGGCGCCTACGAGCAGTACTTC
TRBJ2-5,-,-,TRBV6-5,CASSHRTIQETQYF,TGTGCCAGCAGTCACCGGACTATACAAGAGACCCAGTACTTC
TRBJ2-1,-,-,TRBV11-2,CASSLLDRYNEQFF,TGTGCCAGCAGCTTACTGGACAGATACAATGAGCAGTTCTTC
TRBJ2-1,-,-,TRBV12-5,CASAQTGRRYNEQFF,TGTGCTAGTGCCCAGACAGGACGGCGCTACAATGAGCAGTTCTTC
TRBJ2-7,TRBD2,-,TRBV5-1,CASSLSERELDEQYF,TGCGCCAGCAGCTTGAGTGAGCGGGAGCTAGACGAGCAGTACTTC
TRBJ1-3,TRBD1,-,TRBV7-2,CASSLDREFAGNTIYF,TGTGCCAGCAGCTTGGACAGGGAATTTGCAGGAAACACCATATATTTT
TRBJ2-3,-,once,TRBV10-3,CAISPPNTDTQYF,TGTGCCATCAGTCCTCCTAATACAGATACGCAGTATTTT
TRBJ2-1,-,-,TRBV29-1,CSFSNGEQFF,TGCAGCTTCTCAAACGGGGAGCAGTTCTTC
TRBJ2-3,-,-,TRBV11-2,CASSSLRQGPGPTDTQYF,TGTGCCAGCAGCTCCCTCCGGCAGGGACCAGGTCCAACAGATACGCAGTATTTT
TRBJ2-1,-,-,TRBV14,CASSPASRSYNEQFF,TGTGCCAGCAGCCCAGCTAGCCGCTCCTACAATGAGCAGTTCTTC
TRBJ2-1,TRBD1,once,TRBV25-1,CASSERTGGKYNEQFF,TGTGCCAGCAGTGAGCGGACAGGGGGGAAATACAATGAGCAGTTCTTC
TRBJ2-7,-,once,TRBV11-2,CASSLLGGTYEQYF,TGTGCCAGCAGCTTACTCGGGGGTACCTACGAGCAGTACTTC
TRBJ2-1,TRBD2,-,TRBV5-1,CASTEGLSGYIDEQFF,TGCGCCAGCACCGAAGGCCTTAGCGGGTATATTGATGAGCAGTTCTTC
TRBJ2-7,-,-,TRBV7-9,CASREEGDEQYF,TGTGCCAGCAGGGAAGAGGGAGACGAGCAGTACTTC
TRBJ2-1,-,-,TRBV7-6,CASSSGTLYNEQFF,TGTGCCAGCAGCTCCGGGACACTTTACAATGAGCAGTTCTTC
TRBJ2-2,-,once,TRBV15,CATSSPPGTSNTGELFF,TGTGCCACCAGCAGTCCTCCCGGGACGTCGAACACCGGGGAGCTGTTTTTT
TRBJ2-3,-,-,TRBV11-2,CASSLDGFAGGADTQYF,TGTGCCAGCAGCTTAGATGGGTTTGCAGGGGGGGCAGATACGCAGTATTTT
TRBJ2-1,-,-,TRBV2,CASSEAASSYNEQFF,TGTGCCAGCAGTGAAGCGGCTAGCTCCTACAATGAGCAGTTCTTC
TRBJ2-1,-,-,TRBV7-8,CASSKVSGGIYNEQFF,TGTGCCAGCAGCAAAGTGTCTGGCGGGATATACAATGAGCAGTTCTTC
TRBJ2-7,TRBD2,-,TRBV9,CASSIGTNSYEQYF,TGTGCCAGCAGCATCGGGACTAACTCCTACGAGCAGTACTTC
TRBJ2-7,TRBD1,-,TRBV7-6,CASSATGGAYEQYF,TGTGCCAGCAGCGCGACAGGGGGTGCTTACGAGCAGTACTTC
TRBJ2-5,TRBD2,-,TRBV30,CAWSPIAGVSQETQYF,TGTGCCTGGAGTCCAATAGCGGGAGTCTCACAAGAGACCCAGTACTTC
TRBJ2-1,TRBD1,few,TRBV29-1,CSADPGQGNEQFF,TGCAGCGCCGACCCCGGACAGGGGAATGAGCAGTTCTTC
TRBJ1-2,-,-,TRBV5-6,CASSLGHLLNYGYTF,TGTGCCAGCAGCCTCGGACACCTCTTAAACTATGGCTACACCTTC
TRBJ2-7,TRBD1,-,TRBV4-1,CASSFRTGRNEQYF,TGCGCCAGCAGCTTTAGGACAGGGAGAAACGAGCAGTACTTC
TRBJ2-7,-,-,TRBV11-3,CASSSDSYEQYF,TGTGCCAGCAGCTCCGACTCCTACGAGCAGTACTTC
TRBJ2-1,-,-,TRBV7-2,CASSLAAGIEQFF,TGTGCCAGCAGCTTAGCTGCAGGGATTGAGCAGTTCTTC